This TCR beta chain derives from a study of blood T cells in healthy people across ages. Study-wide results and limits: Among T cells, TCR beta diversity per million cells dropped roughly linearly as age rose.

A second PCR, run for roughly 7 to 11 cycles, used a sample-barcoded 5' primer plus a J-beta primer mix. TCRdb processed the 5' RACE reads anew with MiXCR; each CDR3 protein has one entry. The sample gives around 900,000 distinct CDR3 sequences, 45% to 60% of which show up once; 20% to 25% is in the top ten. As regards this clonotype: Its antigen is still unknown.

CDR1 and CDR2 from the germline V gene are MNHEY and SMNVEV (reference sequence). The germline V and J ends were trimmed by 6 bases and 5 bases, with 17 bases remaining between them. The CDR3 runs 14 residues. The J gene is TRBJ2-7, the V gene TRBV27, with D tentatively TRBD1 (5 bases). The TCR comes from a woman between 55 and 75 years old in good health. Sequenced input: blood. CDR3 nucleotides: TGTGCCAGCAGCCCCCTCGACAGAACCGACGAGCAGTACTTC. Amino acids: CASSPLDRTDEQYF.